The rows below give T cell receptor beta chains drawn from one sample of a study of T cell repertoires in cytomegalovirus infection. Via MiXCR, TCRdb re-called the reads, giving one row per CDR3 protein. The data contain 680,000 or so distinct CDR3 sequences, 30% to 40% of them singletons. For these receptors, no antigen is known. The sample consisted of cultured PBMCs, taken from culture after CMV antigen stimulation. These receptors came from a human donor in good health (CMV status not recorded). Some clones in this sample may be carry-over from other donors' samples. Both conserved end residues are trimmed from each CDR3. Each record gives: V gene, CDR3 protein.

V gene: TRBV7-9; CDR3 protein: ASSPQGVPTTQY
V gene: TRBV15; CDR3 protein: ATSRMSAGAEAF
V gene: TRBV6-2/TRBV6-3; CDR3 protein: ASSAAGATEQY
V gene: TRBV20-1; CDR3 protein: SASELAGPGTQY
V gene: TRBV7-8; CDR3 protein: ASSREYEQY
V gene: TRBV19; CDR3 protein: ATRRDSTTSYNSPLH
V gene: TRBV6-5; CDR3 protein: ASSYGGTAYEQY
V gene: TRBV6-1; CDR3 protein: ASSPRTGDNTEAF
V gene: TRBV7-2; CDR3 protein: ASSPGDLAGGQETQY
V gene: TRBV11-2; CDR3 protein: ASSFGTSGFYEQY
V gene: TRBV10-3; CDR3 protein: AISAAPPQETQY
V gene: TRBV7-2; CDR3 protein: ASNWVGETQY
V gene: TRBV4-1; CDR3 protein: ASSHVDRWGHGYT
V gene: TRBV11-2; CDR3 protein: ASSVSGRAGGELF
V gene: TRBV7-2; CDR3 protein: ASSAGTSGGDTQY
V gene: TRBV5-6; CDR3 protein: ASSLDPRLRSPLH
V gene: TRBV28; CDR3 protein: ASSIITSHTDTQY
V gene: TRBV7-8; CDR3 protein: ASSSYTRGNTEAF
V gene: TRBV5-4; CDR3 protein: ASSLDGTGPNSPLH
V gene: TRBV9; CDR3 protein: ASSVDRGGILQY
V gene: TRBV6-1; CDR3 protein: ASSSKTSGRVGTQY
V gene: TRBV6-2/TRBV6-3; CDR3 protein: ASSTLLGRDSEQY
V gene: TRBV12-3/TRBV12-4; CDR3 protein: ASSGTGGPADTQY
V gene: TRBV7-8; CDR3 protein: ASSFLSGTLSTDTQY
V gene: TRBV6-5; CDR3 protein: ASDNERGAGTQETQY
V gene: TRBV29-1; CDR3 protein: SVGGLAVYEQY
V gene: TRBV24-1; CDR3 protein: ATSDPRQGWGTDTQY
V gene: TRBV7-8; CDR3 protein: ASSGADRETGNTIY
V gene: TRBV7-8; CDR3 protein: ASSRQGEHYEQY
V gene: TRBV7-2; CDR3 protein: ASSLVGSSDTQY
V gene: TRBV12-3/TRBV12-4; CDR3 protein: ASSPDVAGGQETQY
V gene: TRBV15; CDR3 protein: ATSTDEQTSQNTGELF
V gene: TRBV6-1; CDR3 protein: ASSGRGGHTGELF
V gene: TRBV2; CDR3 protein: ASYGDSQETQY
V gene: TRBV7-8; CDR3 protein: ASSPNGVETQY
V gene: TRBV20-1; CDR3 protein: SASQDDRVNTEAF
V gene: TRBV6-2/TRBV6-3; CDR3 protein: ASGTSGSSLHTDTQY
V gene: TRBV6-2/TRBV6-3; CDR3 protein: ASSIPPGVDTGELF
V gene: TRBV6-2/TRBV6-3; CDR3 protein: ASTLGDALGYT
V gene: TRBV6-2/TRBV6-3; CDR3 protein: ANSSTYEQY
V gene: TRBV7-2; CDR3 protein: ASSATRMGRYNSPLH
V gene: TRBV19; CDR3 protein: ASSQLGINTEAF
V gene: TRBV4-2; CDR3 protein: ASSQELTGTYEQY
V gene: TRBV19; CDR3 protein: ASSEGGEQF
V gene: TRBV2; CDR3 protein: ASRERDSPYEQY
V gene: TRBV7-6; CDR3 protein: ASSFALGGPGGYT
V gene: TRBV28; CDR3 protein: ASSDWTSGSYEQY